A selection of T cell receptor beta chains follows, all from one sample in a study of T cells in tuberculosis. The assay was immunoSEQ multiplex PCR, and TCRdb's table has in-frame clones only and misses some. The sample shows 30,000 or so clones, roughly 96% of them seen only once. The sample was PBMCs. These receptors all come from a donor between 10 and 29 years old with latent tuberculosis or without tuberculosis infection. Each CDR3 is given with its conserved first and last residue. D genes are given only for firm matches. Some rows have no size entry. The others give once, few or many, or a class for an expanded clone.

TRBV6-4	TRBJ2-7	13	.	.	TGTGCCAGCAGTGACTCCACATTTCCTTATAAGTACTTC	CASSDSTFPYKYF
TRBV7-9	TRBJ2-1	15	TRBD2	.	TGTGCCAGCAGCCCGACGGGGGGACCGTACAATGAGCAGTTCTTC	CASSPTGGPYNEQFF
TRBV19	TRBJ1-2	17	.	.	TGTGCCAGTAGTATCCCCTCTACAGGGTCGCGGAACTATGGCTACACCTTC	CASSIPSTGSRNYGYTF
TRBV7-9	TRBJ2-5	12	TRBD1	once	TGTGCCAGCACCGACAGGGTTGAGACCCAGTACTTC	CASTDRVETQYF
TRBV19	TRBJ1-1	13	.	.	TGTGCCAGTAGTATAATGGGCAGGGCTGAAGCTTTCTTT	CASSIMGRAEAFF
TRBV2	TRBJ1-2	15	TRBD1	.	TGTGCCAGCAGTTACGGGGCAGGGGGTCTATATGGCTACACCTTC	CASSYGAGGLYGYTF
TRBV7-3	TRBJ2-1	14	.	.	TGTGCCAGCAGTCCGACTCCTGTCTACAATGAGCAGTTCTTC	CASSPTPVYNEQFF
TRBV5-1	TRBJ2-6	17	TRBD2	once	TGCGCCAGCAGCTCCCTGGGAGGGAGGGCTGGGGCCAACGTCCTGACTTTC	CASSSLGGRAGANVLTF
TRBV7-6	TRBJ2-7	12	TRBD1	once	TGTGCCAGCAGCCAGACAGGGGCCGAGCAGTACTTC	CASSQTGAEQYF
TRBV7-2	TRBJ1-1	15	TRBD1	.	TGTGCCAGCAGCACTTACAGGGGCCCCAACACTGAAGCTTTCTTT	CASSTYRGPNTEAFF
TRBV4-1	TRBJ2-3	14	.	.	TGCGCCAGCAGCCAACCTCTCCCTCCAGATACGCAGTATTTT	CASSQPLPPDTQYF
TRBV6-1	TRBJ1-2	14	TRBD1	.	TGTGCCAGCAGTACCCTCTGGACAGGCTATGGCTACACCTTC	CASSTLWTGYGYTF
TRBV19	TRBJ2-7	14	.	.	TGTGCCAGTAGTATCCCAGGGCGCTCCTACGAGCAGTACTTC	CASSIPGRSYEQYF
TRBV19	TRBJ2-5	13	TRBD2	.	TGTGCCAGTAATAGCGGGGGGGCAGAGACCCAGTACTTC	CASNSGGAETQYF
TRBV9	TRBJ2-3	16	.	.	TGTGCCAGCAGCGTAGTAAGCCAGGGATCTGGGGATACGCAGTATTTT	CASSVVSQGSGDTQYF
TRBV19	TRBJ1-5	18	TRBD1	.	TGTGCCTCAATCCCGGGACAGGGACGGCTTGGGCGCAATCAGCCCCAGCATTTT	CASIPGQGRLGRNQPQHF
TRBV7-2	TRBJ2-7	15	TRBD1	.	TGTGCCAGCAGCCCGCGTGGGACAGGGGCCTACGAGCAGTACTTC	CASSPRGTGAYEQYF
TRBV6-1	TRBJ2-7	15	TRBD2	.	TGTGCCAGCAGTGAAGCGCGGGGGGTCACCTACGAGCAGTACTTC	CASSEARGVTYEQYF
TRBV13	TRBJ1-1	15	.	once	TGTGCCAGCAGCTCGCCAGGGGATGGGAACACTGAAGCTTTCTTT	CASSSPGDGNTEAFF
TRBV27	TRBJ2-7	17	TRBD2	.	TGTGCCAGCAGTCCGAATTGGGCTAGCGGGAGGGCCTACGAGCAGTACTTC	CASSPNWASGRAYEQYF
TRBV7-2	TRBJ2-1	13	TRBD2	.	TGTGCCAGCAGCTTTAGGCTAGCGGATGAGCAGTTCTTC	CASSFRLADEQFF
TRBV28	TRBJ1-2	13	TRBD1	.	TGTGCCAGCCGCAGGGGGCTCGGGTATGGCTACACCTTC	CASRRGLGYGYTF
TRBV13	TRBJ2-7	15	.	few	TGTGCCAGCAGCTTCAGTCTAGCCTCGCCTCTCGAGCAGTACTTC	CASSFSLASPLEQYF
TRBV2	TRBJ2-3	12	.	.	TGTGCCAGCAGTGCGCGGGGAGATACGCAGTATTTT	CASSARGDTQYF
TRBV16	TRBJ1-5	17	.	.	TGTGCCAGCAGCCACCCCGCGAGGTTCGAGAGCAATCAGCCCCAGCATTTT	CASSHPARFESNQPQHF
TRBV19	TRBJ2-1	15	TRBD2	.	TGTGCCAGTAGTACGGGGACTAGCGGAGCTGGGGAGCAGTTCTTC	CASSTGTSGAGEQFF
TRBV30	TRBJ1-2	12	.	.	TGTGCCTGGAGTAGAACTTGGTATGGCTACACCTTC	CAWSRTWYGYTF
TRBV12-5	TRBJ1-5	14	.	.	TGTGCTAGTGGTTCCACCTATAGCAATCAGCCCCAGCATTTT	CASGSTYSNQPQHF
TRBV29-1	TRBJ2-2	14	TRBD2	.	TGCAGCGCCCTAGCGGGGGGGAACACCGGGGAGCTGTTTTTT	CSALAGGNTGELFF
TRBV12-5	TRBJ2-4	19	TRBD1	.	TGTGCTAGTGGTTTGGACCGGGACAGGGGAGTTCTAGCCAAAAACATTCAGTACTTC	CASGLDRDRGVLAKNIQYF
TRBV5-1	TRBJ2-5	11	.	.	TGCGCCAGCAGCATCGAAGAGACCCAGTACTTC	CASSIEETQYF
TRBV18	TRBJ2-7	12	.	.	TGTGCCAGCTCCGACAGGACCTACGAGCAGTACTTC	CASSDRTYEQYF
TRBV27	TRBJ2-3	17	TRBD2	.	TGTGCCAGCAGTCCCGACCGACTAGCCGTTAGCACAGATACGCAGTATTTT	CASSPDRLAVSTDTQYF
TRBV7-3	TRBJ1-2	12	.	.	TGTGCCAGCAGCGACAGCGCCTATGGCTACACCTTC	CASSDSAYGYTF
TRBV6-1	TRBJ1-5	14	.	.	TGTGCCAGCAGTGACGTTGGGGGCAGTCAGCCCCAGCATTTT	CASSDVGGSQPQHF
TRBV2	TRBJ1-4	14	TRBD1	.	TGTGCCAGCAGCAATGACAGGGGCCGTGAAAAACTGTTTTTT	CASSNDRGREKLFF
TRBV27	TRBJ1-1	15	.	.	TGTGCCAGCAGTTCCCTTAGAGGGCTGAACACTGAAGCTTTCTTT	CASSSLRGLNTEAFF
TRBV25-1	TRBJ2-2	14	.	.	TGTGCCAGCAGTGAGTGGGCGGGGACCGGGGAGCTGTTTTTT	CASSEWAGTGELFF
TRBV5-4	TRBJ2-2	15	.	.	TGTGCCAGCCGCCGTGTGGGGGGGCCTTCCGGGGAGCTGTTTTTT	CASRRVGGPSGELFF
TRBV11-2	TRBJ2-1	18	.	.	TGTGCCAGCAGCCTTCAGGCCTTCGGGGTGGAATCCTACAATGAGCAGTTCTTC	CASSLQAFGVESYNEQFF
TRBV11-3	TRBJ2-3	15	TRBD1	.	TGTGCCAGCAGACACGGACAGGATCCCACAGATACGCAGTATTTT	CASRHGQDPTDTQYF
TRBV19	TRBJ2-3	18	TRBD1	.	TGTGCCAGTAGTATAGATAGGGGGCCCCTTTCTAGCACAGATACGCAGTATTTT	CASSIDRGPLSSTDTQYF
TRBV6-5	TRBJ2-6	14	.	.	TGTGCCAGCAGTTACGTCTCCGGGGCCAACGTCCTGACTTTC	CASSYVSGANVLTF